The 23 T cell receptor beta chains below come from one sample, sequenced in a study of blood T cell repertoires in COVID-19 (dated by TCRdb to the early 2020s). The library relied on the immunoSEQ multiplex PCR assay. Held by TCRdb, this immuneACCESS table contains in-frame sequences only and omits some clones. Under half of the omission traces to an unresolved V gene where checked; the cause of the rest is unknown. This sample is represented by about 410,000 clones; 86% of them were singletons. The ten largest account for approximately 1.4% of the sample. The sequenced sample consisted of peripheral blood. The receptors shown here come from a woman in her 30s with active or convalescent COVID-19.

This sequence joins TRBV7-9 and TRBJ2-1, with 11 bases fitting TRBD2. The germline gives CDR1 SEHNR, CDR2 FQNEAQ (reference sequence). Trimming removed 5 bases from V and 6 bases from J; junction bases left unmatched: 9. There are 16 residues in the CDR3. CDR3 nucleotide sequence: TGTGCCAGCAGCACTTCGACTAGCGGGAAATTCAATGAGCAGTTCTTC. It is translated as CASSTSTSGKFNEQFF.

V is TRBV27 and J is TRBJ2-2; TRBD2 matches 14 bases. CDR1 and CDR2 from the germline V gene are MNHEY and SMNVEV (reference sequence). V was pared by 10 bases and J by 3 bases, with 10 bases of the junction left unmatched. This CDR3 has 17 amino acids. DNA of the CDR3: TGTGCCACCCTAGGACTAGCGGGAGGATTCGACACCGGGGAGCTGTTTTTT. This encodes CATLGLAGGFDTGELFF.

The rearrangement joins TRBV6-1 to TRBJ1-2, with D perhaps TRBD1 (6 bases). Trimming pared 1 base from V and 4 bases from J, leaving 7 bases between. Germline V CDR1 and CDR2: MNHNS, SASEGT. The CDR3 runs to 13 residues. The CDR3 loop is CASSEEDSYGYTF. The CDR3 region has the DNA TGTGCCAGCAGTGAAGAGGACAGCTATGGCTACACCTTC.

As DNA, the CDR3 is TGTGCCAGCAGTTACTCGATGACAGCATCACCCCTCCACTTT. It is translated as CASSYSMTASPLHF. V gene TRBV6-5 combines with J gene TRBJ1-6; the D gene is possibly TRBD1 (5 bases). Germline V gives CDR1 MNHEY, CDR2 SVGAGI. The CDR3 has 14 residues. Trimming stripped 0 bases from V and 10 bases from J, with 10 bases between.

The genes are TRBV10-3 and TRBJ1-1, with TRBD1 identical over 9 bases. The CDR3 runs 14 residues. CDR1 is ENHRY, CDR2 SYGVKD, per germline. Trimming took 10 bases from V and 1 from J; bases not matched to a gene: 7. The CDR3 protein is CATETGGANTEAFF. Here the CDR3 DNA reads TGTGCCACTGAGACAGGGGGAGCGAACACTGAAGCTTTCTTT.

This clone was seen once. This sequence joins TRBV27 and TRBJ1-5; unclear D gene. Per germline, CDR1 MNHEY and CDR2 SMNVEV (reference sequence). V was trimmed by 6 bases and J by 9 bases, leaving 18 bases between them. The CDR3 contains 14 residues. The CDR3 DNA follows: TGTGCCAGCAGAGACTCAGACGTCGGTGCGCCCCAGCATTTT. Its translation is CASRDSDVGAPQHF.

The chain links TRBV5-1 to TRBJ2-2; D unclear. V lost 4 bases, J lost 1 base, and 8 bases lay in between. The CDR3 loop spans 14 amino acids. Per the germline V gene, CDR1 is SGHRS and CDR2 is YFSETQ. CDR3 sequence (DNA): TGCGCCAGCAGCCCGCAGCGGAACACCGGGGAGCTGTTTTTT. Amino acids: CASSPQRNTGELFF. The full variable domain, rest sourced from reference TRBV5-1 and TRBJ2-2, is KAGVTQTPRYLIKTRGQQVTLSCSPISGHRSVSWYQQTPGQGLQFLFEYFSETQRNKGNFPGRFSGRQFSNSRSEMNVSTLELGDSALYLCASSPQRNTGELFFGEGSRLTVL.

The sample holds one count of this clone. The chain recombines TRBV3-1 (or the pseudogene TRBV3-2) with TRBJ1-2; 10 bases map to TRBD1. V shed 4 bases, J shed 4 bases, and the junction held 6 bases outside the gene matches. This CDR3 is built from 15 residues. Germline V gene data show CDR1 as LGHDT and CDR2 as YNNKEL (reference sequence). The chain's CDR3 is CASSLGTGVGYGYTF. DNA of the CDR3: TGTGCCAGCAGCCTTGGGACAGGGGTCGGCTATGGCTACACCTTC.

The chain carries TRBV11-3 and TRBJ1-1; 9 nucleotides match TRBD1. The V gene's germline CDR1 is SGHNT and CDR2 YENEEA. V gave up 5 bases and J gave up 8 bases; unmatched junction bases: 6. The CDR3 spans 13 residues. CDR3 bases: TGTGCCAGCAGCCCGGGACAGGGCCGAGAAGCTTTCTTT. Its protein product is CASSPGQGREAFF. Based on the CDR3 plus reference TRBV11-3 and TRBJ1-1, the full variable domain is EAGVVQSPRYKIIEKKQPVAFWCNPISGHNTLYWYLQNLGQGPELLIRYENEEAVDDSQLPKDRFSAERLKGVDSTLKIQPAELGDSAVYLCASSPGQGREAFFGQGTRLTVV.

In its sample, this clone was seen a few times. J is TRBJ1-1 and V is TRBV14; 10 bases are shared with TRBD1. There are 15 residues in the CDR3. V lost 4 bases and J lost 1; bases outside the gene matches: 3. Germline lookup yields CDR1 SGHDN and CDR2 FVKESK. CDR3 in DNA: TGTGCCAGCAGCCTCAGACAGGGGGCGAACACTGAAGCTTTCTTT. This sequence encodes CASSLRQGANTEAFF.

This chain joins TRBV5-1 and TRBJ2-1; 10 bases map to TRBD1. The CDR3 sequence is 16 residues long. J lost 8 bases, V lost 3 bases, and 11 bases had no gene match. Germline loops: CDR1 SGHRS, CDR2 YFSETQ. CDR3 loop: CASSSRTGGVTYEQFF. CDR3 coding DNA: TGCGCCAGCAGCTCCAGGACAGGGGGTGTAACGTATGAGCAGTTCTTC.

The V call is TRBV19, the J call TRBJ2-7, with 7 bases aligning to TRBD1. The CDR3 extends over 13 amino acids. J gave up 2 bases and V 5 bases, and 3 bases lay outside the gene matches. From germline, CDR1 is LNHDA and CDR2 SQIVND (reference sequence). The CDR3 nucleotides read TGTGCCAGTAGTCCCCAGGGGGCCTACGAGCAGTACTTC. This encodes CASSPQGAYEQYF.

V gene TRBV28 combines with J gene TRBJ1-1; the match to TRBD1 covers 9 bases. The ends lost 6 bases at V and 4 bases at J; junction bases unmatched: 6. CDR3 size: 14 residues. Germline CDR1 and CDR2: MDHEN and SYDVKM. The CDR3 loop reads CASSTGQGFTEAFF. The CDR3 DNA sequence: TGTGCCAGCAGCACCGGACAGGGGTTCACTGAAGCTTTCTTT.

The rearrangement links TRBV19 to TRBJ2-7; D is perhaps TRBD1 (5 bases). Germline loops: CDR1 LNHDA, CDR2 SQIVND (reference sequence). The CDR3 consists of 15 residues. CDR3 coding DNA: TGTGCTACTCGTTTCCTCCCGACAGAGAACTACGAGCAGTACTTC. Amino acids: CATRFLPTENYEQYF.

The rearrangement links TRBV4-1 to TRBJ2-7, with 9 bases that match TRBD2. Germline trimming cut 0 bases from V and 4 bases from J; bases unmatched to any gene: 13. CDR1 and CDR2 (germline): MGHRA, YSYEKL. There are 18 residues in the CDR3. This CDR3 is CASSQDRGDMTSGYEQYF. The CDR3, as DNA: TGCGCCAGCAGCCAAGATCGGGGGGATATGACTAGCGGATACGAGCAGTACTTC.

The chain employs TRBV30 and TRBJ2-1; 10 nucleotides align to TRBD2. Germline lookup yields CDR1 GTSNPN and CDR2 SVGIG (reference sequence). CDR3 length: 15 amino acids. V trimming: 1 base; J trimming: 5 bases; junction bases outside the gene matches: 5. CDR3 protein: CAWSETSGLNNEQFF. CDR3 in DNA: TGTGCCTGGAGTGAGACTAGCGGGCTTAACAATGAGCAGTTCTTC.

This clone was recorded a few times. The chain uses TRBV28 and TRBJ1-2; D is unclear. CDR1 and CDR2 from the germline V gene are MDHEN and SYDVKM. The CDR3 totals 15 residues. V was trimmed by 7 bases and J by 4 bases, leaving 19 bases between them. CDR3 sequence: CASTATGEGLYGYTF. CDR3 nucleotides: TGTGCCAGCACTGCCACTGGGGAGGGTCTCTATGGCTACACCTTC.

The J gene is TRBJ2-1, the V gene TRBV2, with 12 bases fitting TRBD1. Germline V gene sequence: CDR1 SNHLY, CDR2 FYNNEI. With 9 bases clipped from V and 7 bases from J, the junction kept 13 bases outside the gene matches. This CDR3 has 16 amino acids. The CDR3 DNA reads TGTGCCAGTACTATACCGGGACAGGGGGCCAGGAATGAGCAGTTCTTC. Translation gives CASTIPGQGARNEQFF.

This chain joins TRBV10-3 and TRBJ2-1; D perhaps matches TRBD2 (6 bases). Trimming took off 3 bases at V and 0 bases at J, with 15 bases between the two ends. The CDR3 loop spans 17 amino acids. CDR1 is ENHRY and CDR2 is SYGVKD in the germline V gene. CDR3 coding DNA: TGTGCCATCAGTGATGGCGGCGGGGCCCGCTCCTACAATGAGCAGTTCTTC. Translated, it gives CAISDGGGARSYNEQFF.

This rearrangement joins TRBV29-1 to TRBJ2-5; TRBD2 aligns across 8 bases. Germline CDR1 SQVTM, CDR2 ANQGSEA. J was trimmed by 1 base and V by 4 bases; bases with no gene match: 2. This CDR3 is 13 amino acids long. This chain's CDR3 is CSVATSGQETQYF. The CDR3 DNA sequence: TGCAGCGTTGCCACTAGCGGCCAAGAGACCCAGTACTTC.

V and J are TRBV29-1 and TRBJ2-5; 10 nucleotides line up with TRBD2. CDR3 length: 13 amino acids. The V gene end was trimmed by 7 bases and the J gene end by 5 bases; junction bases not matched to a gene: 7. CDR1 and CDR2 (germline): SQVTM, ANQGSEA. CDR3 sequence: CSASGSREETQYF. CDR3 DNA sequence: TGCAGCGCTAGCGGGAGTCGTGAGGAGACCCAGTACTTC.

This rearrangement joins TRBV28 to TRBJ2-5; 9 positions match TRBD1. CDR3 length: 16 residues. The J segment lost 5 bases and the V segment lost 6 bases, leaving 13 bases of the junction unmatched. Germline CDR1 is MDHEN and CDR2 is SYDVKM. CDR3 nucleotides: TGTGCCAGCAGCCTACCTAACAGGGGGCGGATGGAGACCCAGTACTTC. Amino acids: CASSLPNRGRMETQYF.

J is TRBJ1-1 and V is TRBV7-2, with D perhaps TRBD1 (6 bases). Germline V lookup: CDR1 SGHTA, CDR2 FQGNSA. The CDR3 covers 14 residues. V shed 5 bases and J shed 1 base, with 11 bases lying between them. The CDR3 loop reads CASSPGQKNTEAFF. For the CDR3, the DNA is TGTGCCAGCAGCCCAGGACAGAAGAACACTGAAGCTTTCTTT.